One and the same sample provided the 10 T cell receptor beta chains below, sequenced in a study of neoadjuvant nivolumab and ipilimumab in lung cancer. Clones were sequenced by immunoSEQ multiplex PCR, and TCRdb holds only the in-frame ones, with some missing. The sample has 3,800 or so clones; about 71% are singletons. Sequencing used peripheral blood, obtained after neoadjuvant nivolumab, alone or with ipilimumab, at or shortly before surgery. The receptors originated from an adult with non-small cell lung cancer.

This rearrangement joins TRBV6-5 to TRBJ2-7; TRBD1 is a possible D gene (6 bases). In germline, CDR1 is MNHEY, CDR2 SVGAGI. V lost 5 bases and J lost 4, with 15 bases in between. The CDR3 runs 14 residues. This chain's CDR3 is CASSIGTGTYEQYF. The CDR3 DNA reads as TGTGCCAGCAGTATAGGAACAGGGACGTACGAGCAGTACTTC.

The rearrangement joins TRBV7-2 to TRBJ1-2; D remains unclear. The CDR3 runs to 14 residues. The germline V gene encodes CDR1 SGHTA and CDR2 FQGNSA. Trimming left V 2 bases short and J 0 bases short, with 7 bases between. CDR3 DNA: TGTGCCAGCAGCTTATACGGATCTAACTATGGCTACACCTTC. Translation: CASSLYGSNYGYTF.

V is TRBV7-9 and J is TRBJ1-1, with D unresolved. Germline lookup yields CDR1 SEHNR and CDR2 FQNEAQ (reference sequence). V lost 8 bases to trimming and J lost 3 bases, with 10 bases between them. This CDR3 spans 12 amino acids. CDR3 in amino acids: CASSGLDTEAFF. In DNA form, the CDR3 reads TGTGCCAGCTCAGGTTTGGACACTGAAGCTTTCTTT.

The CDR3 DNA reads TGTGCCACCAGCAGAGTAGAAGCAGGGGATCGCGAGCAGTACTTC. This encodes CATSRVEAGDREQYF. The chain joins TRBV15 to TRBJ2-7; possible D gene TRBD1, 6 bases. Germline CDR1 and CDR2: LNHNV and YYDKDF (reference sequence). V lost 1 base and J lost 6, with 16 bases in between. CDR3 size: 15 residues.

V usage is TRBV29-1 and J usage is TRBJ2-1; tentatively, D is TRBD2 (5 bases). The V end was cut by 4 bases, the J end by 3 bases, with 13 bases between. Germline V lookup: CDR1 SQVTM, CDR2 ANQGSEA. The CDR3 sequence is 14 residues long. The DNA of the CDR3 is TGCAGCGTTGGTTCTAGCTCAGACTACAATGAGCAGTTCTTC. Translating it yields CSVGSSSDYNEQFF.

V gene TRBV23-1 combines with J gene TRBJ2-3; 7 nucleotides align to TRBD2. TRBV23-1 is designated an ORF whose function remains uncertain. The trim removed 0 bases at V and 2 bases at J, leaving 5 bases unmatched. The CDR3 runs 16 residues. The CDR3: CASSQSGGFHTDTQYF. CDR3 in DNA: TGCGCCAGCAGTCAATCGGGGGGGTTTCACACAGATACGCAGTATTTT.

This chain uses TRBV28 with TRBJ2-6; the D gene could be TRBD1 or TRBD2 (5 bases each). CDR3 length: 17 amino acids. Per germline, CDR1 MDHEN and CDR2 SYDVKM. Trimming stripped 4 bases from V and 0 bases from J, with 13 bases between. CDR3 amino acids: CASSSGTVSSGANVLTF. CDR3 DNA sequence: TGTGCCAGCAGTTCCGGGACGGTAAGCTCTGGGGCCAACGTCCTGACTTTC.

In its sample, this clone was seen once. The rearrangement links TRBV4-1 to TRBJ1-1; a weak D match, TRBD1 (5 bases). CDR1 is MGHRA and CDR2 is YSYEKL in the germline V gene. V was shortened by 4 bases and J by 4 bases, with 10 bases between the two germline ends. CDR3 size: 13 residues. CDR3 nucleotides: TGCGCCAGCAGCCCCAGGGTGACCACTGAAGCTTTCTTT. This encodes CASSPRVTTEAFF.

This clone was seen a few times. V gene TRBV4-2 combines with J gene TRBJ2-7, with D perhaps assigned TRBD1 or TRBD2 (5 bases each). Germline V CDR1 and CDR2: LGHNA, YNFKEQ. This CDR3 spans 16 amino acids. Trimming removed 0 bases from V and 1 base from J, with 13 bases in between. In DNA, the CDR3 is TGTGCCAGCAGCCAAGAGTCGGGGCTAACGTCCTACGAGCAGTACTTC. Amino acid sequence: CASSQESGLTSYEQYF.

This chain links TRBV2 with TRBJ1-1; D gene ambiguous. From germline, CDR1 is SNHLY and CDR2 FYNNEI. CDR3 length equals 14 residues. V was trimmed by 4 bases and J by 1 base, leaving 10 bases between them. DNA of the CDR3: TGTGCCAGCAGTGGTAGCCAGCGGAACACTGAAGCTTTCTTT. This gives the protein CASSGSQRNTEAFF.